One sample yielded the 9 T cell receptor beta chains listed below, sequenced in a study of blood T cell repertoires in COVID-19. Profiling relied on immunoSEQ multiplex PCR, and the TCRdb table lists in-frame clones only, not all of them. The sample has 270,000 or so clones; 89% are singletons. The sample comprised peripheral blood. These TCRs come from a woman aged 40 to 50 who had recovered from COVID-19.

The CDR3 DNA sequence: TGTGCCACCAGCAGAGACCCGGACTACCAAGAGACCCAGTACTTC. It yields the protein CATSRDPDYQETQYF. The rearrangement links TRBV15 to TRBJ2-5, with D possibly matching TRBD2 (5 bases). Germline V gives CDR1 LNHNV, CDR2 YYDKDF (reference sequence). The CDR3 spans 15 residues. Between the trimmed V and J ends, which lost 0 bases and 0 bases, there was a span of 8 bases.

The V and J genes are TRBV10-3 and TRBJ2-5; 7 nucleotides agree with TRBD1. There are 12 residues in the CDR3. V shed 8 bases and J 2 bases; nucleotides not matched to a gene: 2. The germline CDR1 and CDR2 sequences are ENHRY and SYGVKD. The CDR3 DNA follows: TGTGCCATCGGGGACAGACAAGAGACCCAGTACTTC. It is translated as CAIGDRQETQYF.

The sample holds one count of this clone. The rearrangement uses TRBV30 and TRBJ2-7; D might be TRBD2 (7 bases). This CDR3 has 15 residues. Germline-derived CDR1 and CDR2 are GTSNPN and SVGIG (reference sequence). The V end was cut by 2 bases, the J end by 7 bases, with 21 bases between. The CDR3 loop is CAWSFQGGGAREQYF. The CDR3 DNA reads TGTGCCTGGAGTTTTCAAGGTGGGGGGGCGAGGGAGCAGTACTTC.

The chain has TRBV2 and TRBJ2-7; TRBD2 matches at 10 bases. Per the germline V gene, CDR1 is SNHLY and CDR2 is FYNNEI. J gave up 4 bases and V 9 bases, and 15 bases lay outside the gene matches. The CDR3 runs 16 residues. The CDR3 protein is CARVPDRTSGLYEQYF. The CDR3 DNA sequence: TGTGCCAGAGTCCCGGACCGGACTAGCGGCCTATACGAGCAGTACTTC.

The J gene is TRBJ2-1, the V gene TRBV7-3; TRBD2 agrees at 7 bases. The V segment lost 2 bases and the J segment 2 bases; nucleotides outside the gene matches: 0. CDR3 size: 14 residues. The germline V gene encodes CDR1 SGHTA and CDR2 FQGTGA. The CDR3 coding sequence is TGTGCCAGCAGCTTAGCGGGAGCCTACAATGAGCAGTTCTTC. Translating gives CASSLAGAYNEQFF.

This chain joins TRBV7-9 and TRBJ1-2; 7 bases line up with TRBD1. Trimming took 5 bases from V and 8 from J; bases not matched to a gene: 8. This CDR3 has 13 amino acids. CDR1 and CDR2 from the germline V gene are SEHNR and FQNEAQ (reference sequence). The CDR3 region has the DNA TGTGCCAGCAGCCCCATTCAGGACAGGGGCTACACCTTC. As protein: CASSPIQDRGYTF.

The chain employs TRBV7-9 and TRBJ2-7, with D tentatively TRBD1 (5 bases). CDR1 SEHNR and CDR2 FQNEAQ come from the germline V gene (reference sequence). V was clipped by 3 bases and J by 2 bases, with 11 bases between them. This CDR3 has 14 amino acids. The CDR3 DNA sequence: TGTGCCAGCAGCTTTCGTGGGGCAGCCTACGAGCAGTACTTC. Translated, it gives CASSFRGAAYEQYF.

The J gene is TRBJ2-7, the V gene TRBV19, with 7 bases fitting TRBD1. CDR1 and CDR2 from the germline V gene are LNHDA and SQIVND (reference sequence). Unmatched junction bases numbered 4, after V lost 3 bases and J lost 2 bases. The CDR3 loop spans 14 amino acids. This CDR3 reads CASSISGQTYEQYF. DNA for the CDR3: TGTGCCAGTAGTATTTCGGGACAGACCTACGAGCAGTACTTC.

This chain connects TRBV2 to TRBJ2-5; D is perhaps TRBD1 (5 bases). V was pared by 4 bases and J by 2 bases, with 8 bases between. CDR3 length: 13 amino acids. Per the germline V gene, CDR1 is SNHLY and CDR2 is FYNNEI. CDR3 region: CASSGGLQETQYF. The CDR3 DNA sequence: TGTGCCAGCAGTGGGGGCTTACAAGAGACCCAGTACTTC.